The text below deals with one T cell receptor (beta chain). Its antigen is unknown. Base qualities are missing; no much larger clone stands one base away. The sample comes from a study of shared clonotypes between healthy human individuals (TCRdb year 2020). For context, the study as a whole: A couple of women and a few men aged 18 to 49 years were included in the cohort. Libraries were prepared and TCR repertoires were sequenced by different laboratories using diverse techniques, in order to increase sequencing depth and limit assay-specific biases. Blood TCR repertoires of five healthy adults were deeply sequenced to estimate repertoire size and the extent of clonotype sharing between individuals. For each donor, CD4 naive and CD4 memory were each given three plates, CD8 naive was given two plates, and CD8 memory was given one plate. Each donor's leukapheresis produced roughly between roughly 0.85 and 9.5 billion PBMCs.

Between the V and J ends, shortened by 1 base and 3 bases respectively, the junction contains 11 bases. The CDR3 spans 15 residues, from the cysteine through the phenylalanine. Only the CDR3 region is kept as DNA, spanning 45 bases read in frame from base 1. The germline V gene supplies CDR1 SGHRS and CDR2 YFSETQ. Healthy HIV-negative adults with no recently reported acute infections or vaccinations were included as donors. All donors were Caucasian adults living in Nashville, Tennessee, USA. CD4+ T cells were enriched by magnetic negative selection, after which naive cells were positively selected on CD45RA and the negative fraction was taken as the memory subset. After blood collection by leukapheresis, PBMCs were isolated using Ficoll-Histopaque density gradient centrifugation and then cryopreserved in the vapor phase of liquid nitrogen. Analytical flow cytometry was used to check the purity and quantity of every magnetically sorted T cell population. Each sorted fraction had its genomic DNA isolated and then quantified by UV absorbance on a Nanodrop 2000c.

TCR CDR3 regions were amplified from genomic DNA by multiplex PCR using the deep immunoSEQ assay. Genomic DNA extracted from each cell subset was distributed evenly over all wells of several immunoSEQ 96-well plates, and each plate served as one replicate. Each replicate PCR for sorted subsets received about 0.2 ug genomic DNA, equal to about 30,000 T cell genomes. Purified libraries were measured with a Qubit 3.0 fluorometer, size-checked on a Bioanalyzer 2100, and measured again with the KAPA Library Quantification kit. Every immunoSEQ 96-well plate was sequenced on a separate single-read 150-cycle Illumina NextSeq 550 flow cell. Per the source publication's procedure: Because only junctional sequences without quality scores were contained in the immunoSEQ output, filtering matching that applied to full-length reads could not be performed. To assign V/J genes and CDR3, sequences were annotated against IMGT germline references using PyIR, a Python wrapper for IgBLAST v1.9. Reads were filtered out if the reads had weak V/J assignments (E-value above 1e-6), no CDR3, stop codons, out-of-frame junctions, or ambiguous translated residues. A V3J clonotype was defined by an identical inferred V gene, J gene, and CDR3 amino acid sequence. To compute the percentage overlap between repertoires, the number of shared unique clonotypes was divided by the size of the smaller repertoire. Richness of each repertoire was evaluated using RTK rarefaction, the Chao1 estimator, and Recon v2.1 estimates of unobserved clonotypes. Generation probabilities for all TCRbeta clonotypes obtained by the gDNA method from four donors were computed using OLGA. Here the immuneACCESS table is served through TCRdb, limited to in-frame sequences with V and J called. Missing clones are a known gap in these copies; in checked studies unresolved V genes cover under half, and the rest lacks a known reason. V, J and clone size are taken as reported in that table, and D and trimming were inferred from the DNA itself. This sample is represented by 2 million to 2.5 million clones; under 95% of them were singletons. 0.36% of the sample is in the top ten clones.

What the authors observed across the whole study: When several donors were compared, the shared fraction of clonotypes was 5% to 6.5% for naive CD4, approximately 3.5% for naive CD8, 2% to 2.5% for memory CD4, and 0.35% to 0.4% for memory CD8. Because the study included only a small number of donors, the genetic and exposure-history diversity represented was limited. Incomplete sequencing was indicated by rarefaction of sorted-subset datasets, despite the large sequencing depth. Sampling was restricted to blood, and TCR repertoires in tissue are likely to differ from TCR repertoires in blood. Naive subsets generally had larger estimated clonotype richness than memory subsets. Higher generation probabilities were observed for clonotypes shared by all four sorted-subset donors than for non-shared clonotypes. Pairwise subsampling led to the expectation that sequencing depth would affect the degree of clonotype sharing among donors.

The sequenced sample was naive CD4+ T cells from PBMCs. This sample's cell subset or site label indicates: CD45RA+ positively selected. This receptor was identified in a man between 18 and 35 years old in good health. Some clones in this sample may be carry-over from other donors' samples. The chain uses TRBV5-1 and TRBJ2-1, with no confidently assigned D gene. Here is the DNA: TGCGCCAGCAGCTTGACGCCGGACGGCTACAATGAGCAGTTCTTC. It codes for CASSLTPDGYNEQFF. The CDR3 plus the reference TRBV5-1 and TRBJ2-1 genes for the other parts give the full variable domain: KAGVTQTPRYLIKTRGQQVTLSCSPISGHRSVSWYQQTPGQGLQFLFEYFSETQRNKGNFPGRFSGRQFSNSRSEMNVSTLELGDSALYLCASSLTPDGYNEQFFGPGTRLTVL.